These 27 T cell receptor beta chains originate from one sample sequenced in a study of blood T cells in healthy people across ages. Primed by a sample-barcoded 5' primer and a J-beta primer mix, a second PCR proceeded for about 6 to 11 cycles. A single record per CDR3 protein comes from TCRdb applying MiXCR to the 5' RACE reads. The sample shows approximately 600,000 distinct CDR3 sequences, roughly three fifths of them seen only once. Sequences were obtained from blood. These receptors were collected from a man aged 55 to 70 in good health.

The V and J genes are TRBV4-1 and TRBJ2-1; unclear D gene. The CDR3 runs to 16 residues. In germline, CDR1 is MGHRA, CDR2 YSYEKL. Trimming cost V 0 bases and J 0 bases, with 9 bases left between them. The CDR3 bases are TGCGCCAGCAGCCAAGATCCCGCCAGCTCCTACAATGAGCAGTTCTTC. This codes for CASSQDPASSYNEQFF.

The chain carries TRBV20-1 and TRBJ2-1; D gene uncertain. The J call may be in error: the DNA end matches TRBJ2-7 better. Germline CDR1 reads DFQATT; CDR2 reads SNEGSKA (reference sequence). The CDR3 is 11 amino acids. CDR3 coding DNA: TGCAGTGCTAGGGGGATGAATGAGCAGTACTTC. Translated, it gives CSARGMNEQYF.

This sequence joins TRBV5-5 and TRBJ1-1; D is possibly TRBD1 (5 bases). Germline CDR1 is SGHKS and CDR2 is YYEKEE (reference sequence). V was cut by 7 bases and J by 1 base, with 14 bases left in between. The CDR3 is 14 amino acids. CDR3 residues: CASDYGGTNTEAFF. The DNA for the CDR3 is TGTGCCAGCGATTACGGGGGGACGAACACTGAAGCTTTCTTT.

This sequence joins TRBV27 and TRBJ2-7; 9 bases fit TRBD1. This CDR3 region has 14 residues. In germline, CDR1 is MNHEY, CDR2 SMNVEV (reference sequence). The V gene end was trimmed by 9 bases and the J gene end by 4 bases; junction bases not matched to a gene: 10. The CDR3 DNA follows: TGTGCCAGTGGCCGAGGGACAGGGTCATACGAGCAGTACTTC. It translates to CASGRGTGSYEQYF.

The chain combines TRBV10-3 with TRBJ1-1, with D uncertain. The CDR3 extends over 11 amino acids. V was shortened by 0 bases and J by 4 bases, with 0 bases between the two germline ends. Germline CDR1 and CDR2: ENHRY and SYGVKD. The CDR3 protein is CAISESTEAFF. In DNA, the CDR3 is TGTGCCATCAGTGAGTCCACTGAAGCTTTCTTT.

The chain joins TRBV10-3 to TRBJ1-2; 11 bases line up with TRBD1. The CDR3 contains 14 residues. Looked up from germline, CDR1 is ENHRY and CDR2 is SYGVKD. J gave up 7 bases and V 6 bases, and 7 bases lay outside the gene matches. CDR3 DNA sequence: TGTGCCATCAGCGGGACAGGGGGATCTGGTGGCTACACCTTC. Translating it yields CAISGTGGSGGYTF.

This chain joins TRBV7-8 and TRBJ2-5; D is uncertain. The CDR3 consists of 14 residues. V lost 5 bases to trimming and J lost 5 bases, with 15 bases between them. CDR1 SGHVS and CDR2 FQNEAQ come from the germline V gene. The CDR3 sequence: CASSPDTGRETQYF. CDR3 DNA: TGTGCCAGCAGCCCAGACACGGGCAGGGAGACCCAGTACTTC.

The rearrangement uses TRBV5-6 and TRBJ2-7; perhaps TRBD2 as D (5 bases). Deletions cut 4 bases from V and 6 bases from J, with 11 bases between. CDR3 length: 12 amino acids. CDR1 and CDR2 (germline): SGHDT, YYEEEE. CDR3 in DNA: TGTGCCAGCAGCGGACTCGGACGCGAGCAGTACTTC. It is translated as CASSGLGREQYF.

The chain couples TRBV20-1 to TRBJ2-3, with 9 bases lining up with TRBD1. Trimming at V came to 6 bases and at J to 7 bases, leaving 8 bases not matched to a gene. The germline V gene encodes CDR1 DFQATT and CDR2 SNEGSKA (reference sequence). This CDR3 is 13 amino acids long. CDR3 DNA: TGCAGTGCACCGACAGGGGGGAGAAATACGCAGTATTTT. This codes for CSAPTGGRNTQYF.

V gene TRBV6-5 combines with J gene TRBJ2-4; 11 bases line up with TRBD1. The better agreement between TRBJ2-5 and the DNA end casts doubt on the J call. The CDR3 length is 15 residues. Germline CDR1 reads MNHEY; CDR2 reads SVGAGI. The CDR3 sequence: CASSDWGQGEETQYF. CDR3 coding DNA: TGTGCCAGCAGTGATTGGGGACAGGGGGAAGAGACCCAGTACTTC.

This clonotype was recorded only once. This chain joins TRBV25-1 and TRBJ2-5; TRBD2 might be the D (5 bases). Trimming took 3 bases from V and 1 from J, leaving 12 bases between them. This CDR3 is built from 15 residues. Germline V gene lookup returns CDR1 MGHDK and CDR2 SYGVNS. The CDR3 is CASSDTGWIQETQYF. CDR3 bases: TGTGCCAGCAGTGATACGGGATGGATCCAAGAGACCCAGTACTTC.

The chain employs TRBV15 and TRBJ2-5; D is undetermined. The V and J ends lost 4 bases and 0 bases respectively, with 6 bases between them. Germline assignment: CDR1 LNHNV and CDR2 YYDKDF (reference sequence). This CDR3 region has 13 residues. Here the CDR3 reads CATSKDYQETQYF. The CDR3 DNA is TGTGCCACCAGCAAAGATTACCAAGAGACCCAGTACTTC.

V and J are TRBV7-2 and TRBJ2-5; D not resolved. CDR1 and CDR2 (germline): SGHTA, FQGNSA. This CDR3 region has 12 residues. Trimming stripped 3 bases from V and 9 bases from J, with 11 bases between. CDR3 residues: CASSFAAGSQYF. The DNA of the CDR3 is TGTGCCAGCAGCTTTGCGGCTGGGTCCCAGTACTTC. Filled out from reference TRBV7-2 and TRBJ2-5, the complete variable domain reads GAGVSQSPSNKVTEKGKDVELRCDPISGHTALYWYRQSLGQGLEFLIYFQGNSAPDKSGLPSDRFSAERTGGSVSTLTIQRTQQEDSAVYLCASSFAAGSQYFGPGTRLLVL.

This clonotype was found many times. The chain links TRBV7-9 to TRBJ2-1, with TRBD2 matching 9 bases. This CDR3 has 15 residues. Germline CDR1 reads SEHNR; CDR2 reads FQNEAQ (reference sequence). V shed 5 bases, J shed 7 bases, and the junction held 9 bases outside the gene matches. CDR3 bases: TGTGCCAGCAGCCCCAGGCTAGCGGGGACGAATGAGCAGTTCTTC. Its protein is CASSPRLAGTNEQFF.

This clonotype has more than one count but fewer than ten. The chain couples TRBV20-1 to TRBJ1-1; 9 bases are a match to TRBD1. Germline CDR1 is DFQATT and CDR2 is SNEGSKA (reference sequence). The CDR3 consists of 15 residues. V trimming: 0 bases; J trimming: 4 bases; junction bases outside the gene matches: 6. The CDR3 sequence: CSARDTTGGPTEAFF. Written as DNA, the CDR3 is TGCAGTGCTAGAGATACGACAGGGGGGCCCACTGAAGCTTTCTTT.

The genes are TRBV6-2 or TRBV6-3 and TRBJ2-1; 14 positions agree with TRBD2. Germline V gene lookup returns CDR1 MNHEY and CDR2 SVGEGT. The length of the CDR3 is 13 residues. V trimming: 6 bases; J trimming: 9 bases; junction bases outside the gene matches: 1. The CDR3 sequence: CASRGTSGGEQFF. In DNA form, the CDR3 reads TGTGCCAGCAGAGGGACTAGCGGGGGTGAGCAGTTCTTC.

This clonotype was observed once. This chain joins TRBV20-1 and TRBJ2-1, with D possibly being TRBD2 (5 bases). TRBJ2-7 matches the DNA end more closely, so the J call is doubtful. The CDR3 is 14 residues long. Germline CDR1 reads DFQATT; CDR2 reads SNEGSKA (reference sequence). CDR3 nucleotides: TGCAGTGCTAGTTTGGGGAGCTCCTACAATGAGCAGTACTTC. Protein product: CSASLGSSYNEQYF.

V usage is TRBV10-2 and J usage is TRBJ2-7; D may be TRBD2 (6 bases). The DNA end is a closer match to TRBJ2-5, so the J assignment may be wrong. The CDR3 is 14 residues long. Germline-derived CDR1 and CDR2 are WSHSY and SAAADI. The CDR3 coding sequence is TGCGCCACCAAGATCGGGGGACCTCAAGAGACCCAGTACTTC. Its translation: CATKIGGPQETQYF.

The V gene is TRBV12-3 or TRBV12-4, the J gene TRBJ2-3, with D unresolved. Trimming took off 7 bases at V and 4 bases at J, with 15 bases between the two ends. There are 14 residues in the CDR3. CDR3 amino acids: CASISWEVPDTQYF. The DNA of the CDR3 is TGTGCCAGCATTTCATGGGAAGTCCCAGATACGCAGTATTTT.

This clonotype was seen more than once but under ten times. V is TRBV21-1 and J is TRBJ1-5. TRBV21-1 is classified as a pseudogene. The CDR3 sequence is 18 residues long. DNA of the CDR3: TGTGCCAGCAGCAAAGGGGGGGAGGGTCAGGCAGACAATCAGCCCCAGCATTTT. This encodes CASSKGGEGQADNQPQHF.

This clonotype has only a few counts. The chain recombines TRBV20-1 with TRBJ2-5; 9 positions match TRBD1. TRBJ2-7 explains the end of the DNA better; the J call may be wrong. The CDR3 length is 20 residues. The germline CDR1 and CDR2 sequences are DFQATT and SNEGSKA (reference sequence). The CDR3 reads CSARDISVGGPTGGVNEQYF. The DNA of the CDR3 is TGCAGTGCTAGAGACATCTCGGTGGGAGGGCCCACAGGGGGCGTAAACGAGCAGTACTTC.

This clonotype showed up just a few times. This chain links TRBV7-9 with TRBJ1-4; no clear D gene. V lost 0 bases to trimming and J lost 7 bases, with 12 bases between them. The CDR3 spans 15 residues. Germline V gene sequence: CDR1 SEHNR, CDR2 FQNEAQ (reference sequence). The CDR3 coding sequence is TGTGCCAGCAGCTTAGCCTCTTCGGCGGGTGAAAAACTGTTTTTT. Its protein is CASSLASSAGEKLFF.

The chain joins TRBV6-2 or TRBV6-3 to TRBJ2-1; TRBD2 matches at 8 bases. The CDR3 is 16 amino acids. Trimming at V came to 5 bases and at J to 8 bases, leaving 14 bases not matched to a gene. Germline CDR1 is MNHEY and CDR2 is SVGEGT. The CDR3 coding sequence is TGTGCCAGCAGTCGTCCAGCGGGGGCCACGAGAGATGAGCAGTTCTTC. Translated, it gives CASSRPAGATRDEQFF.

The rearrangement uses TRBV11-2 and TRBJ2-1, with D possibly TRBD2 on 5 matching bases. From germline, CDR1 is SGHAT and CDR2 FQNNGV. This CDR3 region has 14 residues. V was clipped by 5 bases and J by 7 bases, with 15 bases between them. The CDR3 DNA reads TGTGCCAGCAGCGTTAGCGATTCGGGGAATGAGCAGTTCTTC. It encodes CASSVSDSGNEQFF.

The genes are TRBV6-1 and TRBJ2-7, with 7 bases fitting TRBD2. There are 14 residues in the CDR3. The ends lost 4 bases at V and 3 bases at J; junction bases unmatched: 6. CDR1 MNHNS and CDR2 SASEGT come from the germline V gene. The CDR3 is CASSVISGGYEQYF. The CDR3 bases are TGTGCCAGCAGTGTCATCTCGGGGGGCTACGAGCAGTACTTC.

This rearrangement joins TRBV9 to TRBJ2-7, with D tentatively TRBD1 (8 bases). The CDR3 sequence is 15 residues long. Trimming took off 7 bases at V and 2 bases at J, with 19 bases between the two ends. Looked up from germline, CDR1 is SGDLS and CDR2 is YYNGEE. The CDR3 nucleotides are TGTGCCAGCTCCCCGGGGGGACAGGCAACCTACGAGCAGTACTTC. It yields the protein CASSPGGQATYEQYF.

The V and J genes are TRBV12-3 or TRBV12-4 and TRBJ1-2, with D possibly matching TRBD1 (5 bases). V was clipped by 6 bases and J by 0 bases, with 17 bases between them. The CDR3 loop spans 16 amino acids. The CDR3 reads CASSLGGAFANYGYTF. The DNA for the CDR3 is TGTGCCAGCAGCCTAGGAGGGGCATTTGCTAACTATGGCTACACCTTC.